Listed below are T cell receptor beta chains from one sample, sequenced in a study of cytomegalovirus exposure and HLA in healthy donors. Sequencing used immunoSEQ multiplex PCR; TCRdb keeps in-frame clones, though not all of them. The sample lists 100,000 or so clones; about 75% were seen once. The sample consisted of PBMCs. The receptors shown here come from a man younger than 45 in good health and CMV-seropositive. The CDR3 runs from the conserved cysteine through the conserved F or W. D genes are given only for firm matches. Some rows mark clone size as missing; the rest say once, few, many or name a class of expanded clone.

TRBJ2-1 | NA | TRBV29-1 | 13 | NA | CSVVESSYNEQFF | TGCAGCGTTGTAGAGAGCTCCTACAATGAGCAGTTCTTC
TRBJ1-2 | NA | TRBV2 | 12 | NA | CASSAGVYGYTF | TGTGCCAGCAGTGCCGGGGTCTATGGCTACACCTTC
TRBJ1-5 | NA | TRBV6-5 | 14 | NA | CASSYRQHNQPQHF | TGTGCCAGCAGTTACCGACAACACAATCAGCCCCAGCATTTT
TRBJ2-7 | NA | TRBV6-6 | 13 | NA | CASSRPTGAEQYF | TGTGCCAGCAGTCGCCCGACAGGCGCCGAGCAGTACTTC
TRBJ2-7 | NA | TRBV6-5 | 13 | NA | CASSYKGNYEQYF | TGTGCCAGCAGTTACAAGGGGAACTACGAGCAGTACTTC
TRBJ1-4 | TRBD1 | TRBV18 | 14 | NA | CASSPPYRGEKLFF | TGTGCCAGCTCACCACCTTACAGGGGGGAAAAACTGTTTTTT
TRBJ2-1 | NA | TRBV6-6 | 14 | NA | CASSYSTGVNEQFF | TGTGCCAGCAGTTACTCGACCGGGGTCAATGAGCAGTTCTTC
TRBJ1-4 | NA | TRBV15 | 18 | NA | CATSITGIPVGSREKLFF | TGTGCCACCAGCATAACCGGGATCCCAGTTGGGTCGCGGGAAAAACTGTTTTTT
TRBJ1-2 | TRBD1 | TRBV7-9 | 16 | NA | CAIPTGGVSANYGYTF | TGTGCCATTCCGACAGGGGGGGTCTCAGCTAACTATGGCTACACCTTC
TRBJ2-3 | TRBD1 | TRBV7-8 | 15 | NA | CASSAQGAGSDTQYF | TGTGCCAGCAGCGCCCAGGGGGCTGGGTCAGATACGCAGTATTTT
TRBJ1-6 | NA | TRBV7-8 | 17 | NA | CASSLHGRGSYNSPLHF | TGTGCCAGCAGCTTACACGGGAGAGGTTCCTATAATTCACCCCTCCACTTT
TRBJ1-5 | NA | TRBV6-1 | 16 | NA | CASSVLYRRSNQPQHF | TGTGCCAGCAGTGTACTTTACAGAAGAAGTAATCAGCCCCAGCATTTT
TRBJ2-3 | TRBD1 | TRBV7-9 | 16 | NA | CASSNRDRGLGDTQYF | TGTGCCAGCAGCAACCGGGACAGGGGGCTTGGAGATACGCAGTATTTT
TRBJ2-1 | NA | TRBV2 | 15 | NA | CASSEAVGDYNEQFF | TGTGCCAGCAGTGAAGCCGTCGGGGACTACAATGAGCAGTTCTTC
TRBJ1-2 | NA | TRBV18 | 16 | NA | CASSPGTGRRFGGYTF | TGTGCCAGCTCACCTGGAACGGGTCGGCGATTTGGTGGCTACACCTTC
TRBJ1-6 | NA | TRBV4-1 | 13 | NA | CASSLQGGSPLHF | TGCGCCAGCAGCCTACAGGGTGGTTCACCCCTCCACTTT
TRBJ2-5 | NA | TRBV29-1 | 14 | NA | CSVVLGGPGGTQYF | TGCAGCGTTGTTTTGGGGGGGCCCGGGGGGACCCAGTACTTC
TRBJ1-4 | NA | TRBV29-1 | 12 | NA | CSVTEHDEKLFF | TGCAGCGTTACCGAGCACGATGAAAAACTGTTTTTT
TRBJ2-3 | NA | TRBV7-3 | 17 | NA | CASSLNSFGGSTDTQYF | TGTGCCAGCAGCTTAAACTCGTTCGGGGGTAGCACAGATACGCAGTATTTT
TRBJ2-7 | NA | TRBV27 | 13 | NA | CASSLRTAYEQYF | TGTGCCAGCAGTTTGCGGACAGCCTACGAGCAGTACTTC
TRBJ2-4 | NA | TRBV6-1 | 13 | NA | CASSLGPGVIQYF | TGTGCCAGCAGCCTTGGGCCAGGGGTCATTCAGTACTTC
TRBJ2-7 | NA | TRBV6-4 | 18 | few | CASSDIDTGIHPDYEQYF | TGTGCCAGCAGTGACATTGACACCGGAATCCACCCAGACTACGAGCAGTACTTC
TRBJ1-6 | TRBD1 | TRBV9 | 15 | NA | CASSDRGPGDSPLHF | TGTGCCAGCAGCGATAGGGGGCCAGGGGATTCACCCCTCCACTTT
TRBJ2-7 | NA | TRBV25-1 | 13 | NA | CASSVQGLVEQYF | TGTGCCAGCAGTGTCCAGGGCTTGGTCGAGCAGTACTTC
TRBJ2-7 | NA | TRBV7-9 | 15 | NA | CASSLSGSLPYEQYF | TGTGCCAGCAGCTTATCGGGGTCCCTCCCCTACGAGCAGTACTTC
TRBJ1-1 | NA | TRBV19 | 14 | NA | CASSNPHQAREAFF | TGTGCCAGTAGTAATCCCCACCAGGCCCGTGAAGCTTTCTTT
TRBJ2-7 | NA | TRBV6-5 | 14 | NA | CASSYVGQSYEQYF | TGTGCCAGCAGTTACGTTGGACAGTCCTACGAGCAGTACTTC
TRBJ2-1 | TRBD2 | TRBV5-4 | 15 | few | CASSFLRLADNEQFF | TGTGCCAGCAGCTTCCTCCGGCTAGCGGACAATGAGCAGTTCTTC
TRBJ2-7 | NA | TRBV19 | 13 | NA | CASSIAITYEQYF | TGTGCCAGTAGTATAGCTATAACCTACGAGCAGTACTTC
TRBJ1-6 | NA | TRBV6-6 | 14 | NA | CASSYMGADSPLHF | TGTGCCAGCAGTTACATGGGGGCGGATTCACCCCTCCACTTT
TRBJ1-5 | TRBD1 | TRBV9 | 15 | NA | CASSVDAGTGEPQHF | TGTGCCAGCAGCGTAGACGCGGGGACAGGAGAACCCCAGCATTTT
TRBJ2-5 | NA | TRBV18 | 14 | NA | CASSPPPTQETQYF | TGTGCCAGCTCACCTCCGCCTACCCAAGAGACCCAGTACTTC
TRBJ2-7 | NA | TRBV2 | 14 | NA | CATGPGQGAYEQYF | TGTGCCACAGGGCCCGGGCAGGGCGCCTACGAGCAGTACTTC
TRBJ2-5 | NA | TRBV7-8 | 15 | NA | CASSLFQGHGETQYF | TGTGCCAGCAGCTTATTTCAGGGCCACGGAGAGACCCAGTACTTC
TRBJ1-4 | NA | TRBV4-3 | 18 | many | CASSQEFIVGTNRVKLFF | TGCGCCAGCAGCCAAGAATTCATAGTGGGGACAAATAGGGTAAAACTGTTTTTT
TRBJ1-5 | NA | TRBV9 | 13 | NA | CASSVGVDQPQHF | TGTGCCAGCAGCGTAGGAGTCGATCAGCCCCAGCATTTT
TRBJ2-1 | NA | TRBV2 | 15 | NA | CASSGTGTRLNEQFF | TGTGCCAGCAGTGGGACCGGGACTCGCCTTAATGAGCAGTTCTTC
TRBJ2-5 | NA | TRBV5-6 | 16 | NA | CASSFLGAGYEETQYF | TGTGCCAGCAGCTTCTTGGGGGCTGGTTACGAAGAGACCCAGTACTTC
TRBJ2-1 | NA | TRBV6-5 | 15 | NA | CASSPLAGRTIEQFF | TGTGCCAGCAGTCCCTTGGCAGGGCGAACCATTGAGCAGTTCTTC
TRBJ1-6 | TRBD1 | TRBV27 | 14 | NA | CASSKGQGGSPLHF | TGTGCCAGCAGTAAGGGACAGGGGGGATCACCCCTCCACTTT
TRBJ1-1 | NA | TRBV2 | 14 | NA | CASRVSGYDTEAFF | TGTGCCAGCAGGGTTTCCGGGTATGACACTGAAGCTTTCTTT
TRBJ2-1 | NA | TRBV6-5 | 15 | NA | CASTRAGGSYNEQFF | TGTGCCAGCACCCGGGCAGGGGGGAGCTACAATGAGCAGTTCTTC
TRBJ1-1 | NA | TRBV4-1 | 15 | NA | CASSQATFMNTEAFF | TGCGCCAGCAGCCAAGCTACCTTCATGAACACTGAAGCTTTCTTT
TRBJ2-4 | NA | TRBV11-2 | 15 | NA | CASSGAGWVKNIQYF | TGTGCCAGCAGCGGGGCAGGGTGGGTCAAAAACATTCAGTACTTC
TRBJ1-2 | TRBD1 | TRBV7-2 | 14 | NA | CASSPLDRGHGYTF | TGTGCCAGCAGCCCCCTGGACAGGGGCCATGGCTACACCTTC
TRBJ2-2 | NA | TRBV9 | 15 | few | CASSVVQGGTGELFF | TGTGCCAGCAGCGTAGTTCAGGGTGGCACCGGGGAGCTGTTTTTT
TRBJ1-1 | TRBD1 | TRBV28 | 15 | NA | CASTNGGQGNTEAFF | TGTGCCAGCACCAACGGCGGACAGGGGAACACTGAAGCTTTCTTT
TRBJ1-3 | NA | TRBV6-5 | 14 | NA | CASRSTFSGNTIYF | TGTGCCAGCAGGTCTACTTTCTCTGGAAACACCATATATTTT